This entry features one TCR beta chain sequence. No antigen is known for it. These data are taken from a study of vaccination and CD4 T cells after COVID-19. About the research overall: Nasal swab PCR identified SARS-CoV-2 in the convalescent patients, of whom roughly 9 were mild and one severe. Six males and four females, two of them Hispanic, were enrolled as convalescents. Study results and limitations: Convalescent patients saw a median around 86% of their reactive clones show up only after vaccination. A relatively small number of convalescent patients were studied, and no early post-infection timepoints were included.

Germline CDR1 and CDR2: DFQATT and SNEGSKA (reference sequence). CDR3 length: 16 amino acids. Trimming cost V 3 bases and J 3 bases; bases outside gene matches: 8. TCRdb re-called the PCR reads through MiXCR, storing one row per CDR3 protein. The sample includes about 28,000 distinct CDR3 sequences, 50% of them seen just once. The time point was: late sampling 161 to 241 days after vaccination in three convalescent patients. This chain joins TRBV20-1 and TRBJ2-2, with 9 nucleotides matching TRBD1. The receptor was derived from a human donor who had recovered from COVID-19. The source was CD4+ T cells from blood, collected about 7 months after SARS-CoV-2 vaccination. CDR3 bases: TGCAGTGCTAGGCCAGTACAGGGGGCGGACACCGGGGAGCTGTTTTTT. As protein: CSARPVQGADTGELFF.